A single sample is the source of the 14 T cell receptor beta chains below, sequenced in a study of graft-versus-host responses after intestinal transplantation. What these receptors recognize is not known. Measured with immunoSEQ multiplex PCR; TCRdb has only the in-frame clones, and not every one. Of some 140,000 clones listed, around 90% are singletons. This specimen consisted of unstimulated CD4+ T cells sorted from spleen or lymph node cells, obtained before intestinal transplant. The receptors derive from a human donor who received an intestinal transplant.

The gene calls are TRBV9 and TRBJ2-5, with 9 bases identical to TRBD2. J was trimmed by 5 bases and V by 5 bases; bases with no gene match: 19. Germline loops: CDR1 SGDLS, CDR2 YYNGEE. The CDR3 loop spans 18 amino acids. The CDR3 nucleotides read TGTGCCAGCAGTTTATCCGGGACTAGCCTCACGATCGGGGAGACCCAGTACTTC. Translating it yields CASSLSGTSLTIGETQYF.

The chain is built from TRBV7-3 and TRBJ1-1; weak D call: TRBD1 (5 bases). This CDR3 is 14 amino acids long. V lost 2 bases to trimming and J lost 3 bases, with 10 bases between them. The germline V gene encodes CDR1 SGHTA and CDR2 FQGTGA. Here the CDR3 DNA reads TGTGCCAGCAGCTTAGGGGGTTCCTACACTGAAGCTTTCTTT. Translating it yields CASSLGGSYTEAFF.

This chain uses TRBV7-3 with TRBJ2-3, with 9 positions matching TRBD2. Germline values: CDR1 SGHTA, CDR2 FQGTGA. The ends lost 0 bases at V and 6 bases at J; junction bases unmatched: 4. The CDR3 runs 15 residues. CDR3 residues: CASSLTSGRSDTQYF. The CDR3 DNA follows: TGTGCCAGCAGCTTAACTAGCGGGAGATCCGATACGCAGTATTTT.

The chain is built from TRBV6-1 and TRBJ2-5; D is ambiguous. The J call may not be correct, given that the DNA end is closer to TRBJ2-7. There are 11 residues in the CDR3. Germline-derived CDR1 and CDR2 are MNHNS and SASEGT. The CDR3 coding sequence is TGTGCCAGCAGTCCCGCTGGCGAGCAGTACTTC. The encoded protein is CASSPAGEQYF.

The V gene is TRBV7-9, the J gene TRBJ2-7; D ambiguous. Trimming pared 1 base from V and 3 bases from J, leaving 7 bases between. This CDR3 region has 13 residues. Germline V gives CDR1 SEHNR, CDR2 FQNEAQ (reference sequence). CDR3 protein: CASSLGWVYEQYF. The CDR3 nucleotides read TGTGCCAGCAGCTTAGGCTGGGTCTACGAGCAGTACTTC.

The table lists this clone with a few counts. Written as DNA, the CDR3 is TGTGCCAGCAGCTTAGACGGGAACACTGAAGCTTTCTTT. This translates into CASSLDGNTEAFF. The chain employs TRBV11-2 and TRBJ1-1; D gene unclear. V lost 0 bases, J lost 1 base, and 3 bases lay in between. This CDR3 has 13 residues. Germline V lookup: CDR1 SGHAT, CDR2 FQNNGV.

V usage is TRBV6-5 and J usage is TRBJ2-3, with 7 nucleotides matching TRBD1. This CDR3 has 15 amino acids. CDR1 is MNHEY, CDR2 SVGAGI, per germline. V gave up 6 bases and J gave up 5 bases; unmatched junction bases: 11. The DNA of the CDR3 is TGTGCCAGCAGCCCCGACAGGGTAATAAAAGATACGCAGTATTTT. This codes for CASSPDRVIKDTQYF.

On this clone itself: Other nucleotide sequences from this sample produce the same CDR3. The V call is TRBV5-1, the J call TRBJ2-5; 7 positions match TRBD1. In germline, CDR1 is SGHRS, CDR2 YFSETQ. Losses at the gene ends were 0 bases for V and 2 bases for J; bases not matched to a gene: 4. This CDR3 comprises 15 residues. The CDR3 DNA reads TGCGCCAGCAGCTTGGGACAGGGCGGTCAAGAGACCCAGTACTTC. Its protein is CASSLGQGGQETQYF.

V is TRBV7-9 and J is TRBJ2-7; TRBD1 agrees at 9 bases. With V trimmed by 1 base and J by 7 bases, 5 bases remained unmatched. The germline V gene encodes CDR1 SEHNR and CDR2 FQNEAQ (reference sequence). CDR3 length: 14 residues. This CDR3 reads CASSLGDRVNEQYF. The CDR3 nucleotides read TGTGCCAGCAGCTTAGGGGACAGGGTGAATGAGCAGTACTTC.

The V and J genes are TRBV7-2 and TRBJ1-3; perhaps TRBD1 as D (6 bases). CDR1 and CDR2 (germline): SGHTA, FQGNSA. CDR3 length: 16 residues. The V end lost 0 bases, the J end lost 0 bases, and 9 bases lay between the germline ends. CDR3 residues: CASSLAQGVSGNTIYF. CDR3 coding DNA: TGTGCCAGCAGCTTAGCACAGGGAGTCTCTGGAAACACCATATATTTT.

The chain recombines TRBV7-2 with TRBJ1-2, with 7 positions matching TRBD1. This CDR3 is built from 18 residues. The germline V gene has CDR1 SGHTA and CDR2 FQGNSA. The trim removed 8 bases at V and 0 bases at J, leaving 18 bases unmatched. CDR3 bases: TGTGCCAGCCGTCTCCCCCGGGACAGTCTACTCACTAACTATGGCTACACCTTC. Translating it yields CASRLPRDSLLTNYGYTF.

This chain links TRBV7-3 with TRBJ2-1; 12 bases agree with TRBD2. This CDR3 has 16 amino acids. V was pared by 4 bases and J by 10 bases, with 11 bases of the junction left unmatched. Per the germline V gene, CDR1 is SGHTA and CDR2 is FQGTGA. The CDR3 nucleotides are TGTGCCAGCAGCTCCACTAGCGGGGGGAGCCTGGGGGAGCAGTTCTTC. Translating it yields CASSSTSGGSLGEQFF.

The chain recombines TRBV5-1 with TRBJ2-2, with 7 bases aligning to TRBD2. Germline-derived CDR1 and CDR2 are SGHRS and YFSETQ. CDR3 length: 16 residues. V trimming: 2 bases; J trimming: 7 bases; junction bases outside the gene matches: 11. The CDR3 loop reads CASSLPGLRDLGELFF. The CDR3 nucleotides read TGCGCCAGCAGCTTACCGGGACTACGTGATCTCGGGGAGCTGTTTTTT.

J is TRBJ2-1 and V is TRBV9; D could derive from TRBD1 or TRBD2 (5 bases each). Germline values: CDR1 SGDLS, CDR2 YYNGEE. The CDR3 is 21 residues long. V was cut by 0 bases and J by 0 bases, with 25 bases left in between. The CDR3 spells CASSVGGGRTLGESSYNEQFF. The CDR3 nucleotides are TGTGCCAGCAGCGTAGGGGGCGGGCGGACCTTGGGTGAAAGCTCCTACAATGAGCAGTTCTTC.